These T cell receptor beta chains were read from a single sample in a study of control samples from healthy donors and cancer patients. Measured with immunoSEQ multiplex PCR; TCRdb has only the in-frame clones, and not every one. The sample holds roughly 200,000 clones, about 89% seen once. The sequencing sample was made of blood. The receptor source for this set is a man aged 25 to 45 in good health. The CDR3 runs from the conserved cysteine through the conserved F or W. Fields, in order: V gene, J gene, D gene, clone size, CDR3 protein, CDR3 DNA. A D gene is named only where the DNA matches it firmly. Only some rows state a clone size, as once, few, many or a class for expanded clones.

TRBV13	TRBJ1-3	TRBD1	NA	CASSRSDWDSRGNTIYF	TGTGCCAGCAGCCGCTCGGACTGGGACAGCCGGGGAAACACCATATATTTT
TRBV6-5	TRBJ1-2	TRBD1	NA	CASSSGGNYGYTF	TGTGCCAGCAGTTCAGGGGGGAACTATGGCTACACCTTC
TRBV19	TRBJ2-3	NA	few	CASSFEGLHTDTQYF	TGTGCCAGTAGTTTCGAAGGCCTACACACAGATACGCAGTATTTT
TRBV24-1	TRBJ2-6	NA	few	CATSDSGTSGANVLTF	TGTGCCACCAGTGATTCCGGGACATCTGGGGCCAACGTCCTGACTTTC
TRBV2	TRBJ1-4	NA	NA	CASSGGWGEKLFF	TGTGCCAGCAGTGGGGGCTGGGGGGAAAAACTGTTTTTT
TRBV27	TRBJ1-6	TRBD1	NA	CASSPRTGNQSPLHF	TGTGCCAGCAGTCCGAGGACAGGGAATCAGTCACCCCTCCACTTT
TRBV7-2	TRBJ1-1	NA	NA	CASTQRPPYTEAFF	TGTGCCAGCACCCAAAGACCGCCTTACACTGAAGCTTTCTTT
TRBV21-1	TRBJ2-4	NA	NA	CASRGGSSAKNIQYF	TGTGCCAGCAGGGGGGGGAGCTCCGCCAAAAACATTCAGTACTTC
TRBV5-5	TRBJ2-3	NA	NA	CASSPEGGTPDTQYF	TGTGCCAGCAGCCCTGAAGGGGGGACCCCAGATACGCAGTATTTT
TRBV11-2	TRBJ2-7	NA	NA	CASSWQGSFLEQYF	TGTGCCAGCAGCTGGCAGGGCTCATTCCTCGAGCAGTACTTC
TRBV12-3/TRBV12-4	TRBJ2-7	NA	NA	CASSTGSYKQYF	TGTGCCAGCAGTACAGGGTCCTACAAGCAGTACTTC
TRBV5-6	TRBJ1-2	TRBD1	NA	CASTNTRTGQNYGYTF	TGTGCCAGCACCAATACCAGGACAGGGCAAAACTATGGCTACACCTTC
TRBV4-1	TRBJ1-5	NA	NA	CASSQDISTYYQPQHF	TGCGCCAGCAGCCAAGATATTTCGACATATTATCAGCCCCAGCATTTT
TRBV9	TRBJ2-1	TRBD2	NA	CASSPRTSGGAYDEQFF	TGTGCCAGCAGCCCAAGGACTAGCGGGGGGGCTTATGATGAGCAGTTCTTC
TRBV18	TRBJ2-1	NA	NA	CASSPSARNEQFF	TGTGCCAGCTCACCTTCGGCCCGGAATGAGCAGTTCTTC
TRBV30	TRBJ1-5	NA	NA	CAWSVGVSNQPQHF	TGTGCCTGGAGTGTAGGAGTGTCAAATCAGCCCCAGCATTTT
TRBV12-5	TRBJ1-2	NA	NA	CASGLVGRPREGYTF	TGTGCTAGTGGTTTGGTAGGGCGGCCTCGGGAGGGCTACACCTTC
TRBV4-1	TRBJ1-1	NA	NA	CASSQVPGNTEAFF	TGCGCCAGCAGCCAAGTCCCGGGGAACACTGAAGCTTTCTTT
TRBV5-4	TRBJ2-1	NA	NA	CASSHRAGTLSYNEQFF	TGTGCCAGCAGCCACCGCGCGGGGACTCTCTCCTACAATGAGCAGTTCTTC
TRBV7-8	TRBJ2-7	TRBD1	once	CASSSVAGTGGTYEQYF	TGTGCCAGCAGCTCGGTAGCCGGGACAGGGGGAACCTACGAGCAGTACTTC
TRBV19	TRBJ1-1	NA	NA	CASSEDRRFEAFF	TGTGCCAGTAGCGAGGACAGAAGGTTTGAAGCTTTCTTT
TRBV11-3	TRBJ2-1	NA	NA	CASSLGTSAGNEQFF	TGTGCCAGCAGCTTAGGTACCAGTGCTGGAAATGAGCAGTTCTTC
TRBV5-1	TRBJ1-1	NA	NA	CASSSAGRGTEAFF	TGCGCCAGCAGCAGTGCGGGGAGAGGCACTGAAGCTTTCTTT
TRBV19	TRBJ2-3	TRBD2	NA	CASSIGAGGTDTQYF	TGTGCCAGTAGTATCGGGGCGGGGGGCACAGATACGCAGTATTTT
TRBV19	TRBJ1-2	NA	NA	CASSISVAAYGYTF	TGTGCCAGTAGTATTTCGGTAGCAGCCTATGGCTACACCTTC
TRBV10-3	TRBJ1-4	TRBD1	NA	CAISGQGNDEKLFF	TGTGCCATCAGTGGACAGGGTAATGATGAAAAACTGTTTTTT
TRBV7-3	TRBJ2-1	TRBD2	NA	CASSWGTGLGNEQFF	TGTGCCAGCAGCTGGGGGACCGGACTAGGCAATGAGCAGTTCTTC
TRBV27	TRBJ2-7	NA	NA	CASSIQEYYEQYF	TGTGCCAGCTCGATTCAGGAGTACTACGAGCAGTACTTC
TRBV24-1	TRBJ1-2	TRBD1	once	CATSDRQGRADGYTF	TGTGCCACCAGTGATCGACAGGGTAGGGCTGATGGCTACACCTTC
TRBV6-5	TRBJ2-1	NA	NA	CASSYARSPYNEQFF	TGTGCCAGCAGTTACGCGAGGTCACCCTACAATGAGCAGTTCTTC
TRBV5-1	TRBJ1-1	TRBD1	few	CASSLAFLDRVEAFF	TGCGCCAGCAGCTTGGCCTTCCTGGACAGGGTGGAAGCTTTCTTT
TRBV30	TRBJ1-4	TRBD1	NA	CAWSVDRGREKLFF	TGTGCCTGGAGTGTAGACAGGGGTAGGGAAAAACTGTTTTTT
TRBV30	TRBJ2-2	TRBD2	NA	CAWASGVNTGELFF	TGTGCCTGGGCTAGCGGGGTTAACACCGGGGAGCTGTTTTTT
TRBV6-1	TRBJ1-2	NA	NA	CASSEGYLRGYTF	TGTGCCAGCAGCGAAGGGTATTTGAGGGGCTACACCTTC
TRBV5-1	TRBJ1-1	NA	NA	CASSWREKNTEAFF	TGCGCCAGCAGCTGGAGGGAAAAAAACACTGAAGCTTTCTTT
TRBV4-1	TRBJ1-1	NA	NA	CASSQEGEDTEAFF	TGCGCCAGCAGCCAAGAAGGGGAAGACACTGAAGCTTTCTTT
TRBV2	TRBJ1-5	TRBD1	NA	CASSADDRGNQPQHF	TGTGCCAGCAGCGCCGACGACAGGGGCAATCAGCCCCAGCATTTT
TRBV9	TRBJ1-2	NA	NA	CASSVDAGNYGYTF	TGTGCCAGCAGCGTAGATGCGGGGAACTATGGCTACACCTTC
TRBV2	TRBJ1-1	NA	NA	CASSAGHPNEAFF	TGTGCCAGCAGTGCGGGACACCCTAATGAAGCTTTCTTT
TRBV9	TRBJ1-1	TRBD1	once	CASSVGSGQGFEVNEAFF	TGTGCCAGCAGCGTAGGATCGGGACAGGGTTTCGAGGTGAATGAAGCTTTCTTT
TRBV30	TRBJ2-2	TRBD1	NA	CAWSRRQGATGELFF	TGTGCCTGGAGTCGGCGGCAGGGGGCTACCGGGGAGCTGTTTTTT
TRBV15	TRBJ1-1	NA	once	CAIRDRAGSNTEAFF	TGTGCCATCAGGGACCGAGCAGGGTCGAACACTGAAGCTTTCTTT
TRBV6-5	TRBJ1-1	NA	NA	CASREHSNTEAFF	TGTGCCAGCAGGGAGCACAGCAACACTGAAGCTTTCTTT
TRBV3-1/TRBV3-2	TRBJ1-4	NA	NA	CASSQRRANEKLFF	TGTGCCAGCAGCCAACGTCGGGCTAATGAAAAACTGTTTTTT
TRBV5-1	TRBJ2-2	TRBD2	NA	CASSFGLATGELFF	TGCGCCAGCAGCTTCGGACTAGCAACCGGGGAGCTGTTTTTT